A selection of T cell receptor beta chains follows, all from one sample in a study of human T cells and chemical hapten exposure. TCRdb reanalysed the RACE reads using MiXCR and keeps one entry per CDR3 protein. The table shows fewer than 60,000 distinct CDR3 sequences, with 9% to 9.5% occurring only once. Here the sequenced sample was whole blood, taken in connection with sensitization to the hapten diphenylcyclopropenone (DPC). The receptors originated from a woman between 45 and 65 years old with alopecia areata. Some clones in this sample may be carry-over from other donors' samples. The CDR3 runs from the conserved cysteine through the conserved F or W. A D gene is named only where the DNA matches it firmly. Clone size is not always given. Where it is, it says once, few, many or a class for expanded clones.

-	-	TRBJ1-5	TRBV20-1	TGCAGTGCTAGAGATCTTGGTCAGCCCCAGCATTTT	CSARDLGQPQHF
TRBD2	-	TRBJ2-1	TRBV29-1	TGCAGCGGGGGACTAGTGGGACTCAATGAGCAGTTCTTC	CSGGLVGLNEQFF
TRBD2	many	TRBJ2-2	TRBV2	TGTGCCAGCAGCCTCCTGGGAGGGCCGGGCACCGGGGAGCTGTTTTTT	CASSLLGGPGTGELFF
-	many	TRBJ2-3	TRBV3-1	TGTGCCAGCAGCCTCGGGACTAGCACAGATACGCAGTATTTT	CASSLGTSTDTQYF
-	many	TRBJ2-4	TRBV28	TGTGCCAGCACCCTTCGCGCCAAAAACATTCAGTACTTC	CASTLRAKNIQYF
-	many	TRBJ2-1	TRBV5-4	TGTGCCAGCAGCTTGTTCGTCGATGAGCAGTTCTTC	CASSLFVDEQFF
-	many	TRBJ2-6	TRBV29-1	TGCAGCGTTGGTACAGGCCTCTCTGGGGCCAACGTCCTGACTTTC	CSVGTGLSGANVLTF
-	many	TRBJ1-4	TRBV20-1	TGCAGTGCTAGAGACAGGGAAATGTACGAAAAACTGTTTTTT	CSARDREMYEKLFF
-	many	TRBJ1-6	TRBV20-1	TGCAGTGCTAGGTCGCGGGACTTAGAAGGTCTCGGTGGTTCACCCCTCCACTTT	CSARSRDLEGLGGSPLHF
-	-	TRBJ2-7	TRBV6-1	TGTGCCAGCAGTGTTGACAGTAACTACGAGCAGTACTTC	CASSVDSNYEQYF
TRBD2	-	TRBJ2-1	TRBV5-1	TGCGCCAGCAGCTTGCGGGCGGCGGGAGGGAGGAATGAGCAGTCCTTC	CASSLRAAGGRNEQSF
-	few	TRBJ2-3	TRBV7-9	TGTGCCAGCAGCTTCAGGGCAGGTCTCATCACAGATACGCAGTATTTT	CASSFRAGLITDTQYF
-	many	TRBJ1-3	TRBV20-1	TGCAGTGCTTACCCTGGAGCGGGAAACACCATATATTTT	CSAYPGAGNTIYF
TRBD2	many	TRBJ2-3	TRBV2	TGTGCCAGCAGCTATGGACTAGCGGGAGCTCGCACAGATACGCAGTATTTT	CASSYGLAGARTDTQYF
TRBD1	many	TRBJ2-7	TRBV29-1	TGCAGCGTTGTTACAGGGGTCCTCTCCTACGAGCAGTACTTC	CSVVTGVLSYEQYF
-	medium-sized	TRBJ1-1	TRBV7-9	TGTGCCACCCACGTCCGGGGGCCCGGCGGCACTGAAGCTTTCTTT	CATHVRGPGGTEAFF
TRBD1	medium-sized	TRBJ2-7	TRBV29-1	TGCAGCGTGAATGAACGGACAGGTCTGTTCTACGAGCAGTACTTC	CSVNERTGLFYEQYF